One and the same sample provided the 22 T cell receptor beta chains below, sequenced in a study of technical replicates of blood from a handful of donors. Using immunoSEQ multiplex PCR, the repertoire was profiled, and TCRdb retains in-frame clones only, with some absent. The sample has approximately 29,000 clones, roughly nine tenths seen once; the top ten hold around 4.1%. Sequencing was performed on PBMCs. The source of these receptors is a human donor in good health. Some clones in this sample may be carry-over from other donors' samples.

The chain couples TRBV6-5 to TRBJ1-4, with 11 nucleotides matching TRBD1. The germline gives CDR1 MNHEY, CDR2 SVGAGI. This CDR3 has 13 residues. V lost 6 bases and J lost 8; bases outside the gene matches: 2. DNA for the CDR3: TGTGCCAGCAGAGGGACAGGGGGAGAAAAACTGTTTTTT. Translated, it gives CASRGTGGEKLFF.

This clone was picked up a small number of times. This chain joins TRBV6-6 and TRBJ2-7; 10 nucleotides line up with TRBD2. This CDR3 comprises 15 residues. Germline CDR1 reads MNHNY; CDR2 reads SVGAGI (reference sequence). V was pared by 6 bases and J by 4 bases, with 9 bases of the junction left unmatched. The CDR3, as DNA: TGTGCCAGCAGACACACAACTAGCGGGGAGTACGAGCAGTACTTC. Its translation is CASRHTTSGEYEQYF.

The V gene is TRBV2, the J gene TRBJ2-5; 8 bases line up with TRBD1. The ends lost 7 bases at V and 4 bases at J; junction bases unmatched: 11. The CDR3 contains 15 residues. Germline CDR1 and CDR2: SNHLY and FYNNEI. The CDR3 nucleotides are TGTGCCAGCACCCCACAGGGGGTGCCGGGAGAGACCCAGTACTTC. This gives the protein CASTPQGVPGETQYF. The whole variable domain, remainder taken from reference TRBV2 and TRBJ2-5, is EPEVTQTPSHQVTQMGQEVILRCVPISNHLYFYWYRQILGQKVEFLVSFYNNEISEKSEIFDDQFSVERPDGSNFTLKIRSTKLEDSAMYFCASTPQGVPGETQYFGPGTRLLVL.

This rearrangement joins TRBV6-1 to TRBJ1-3; D is unclear. CDR1 MNHNS and CDR2 SASEGT come from the germline V gene. The ends were cut back, 0 bases at V and 0 bases at J, with 3 bases in the middle. The CDR3 totals 14 residues. The CDR3: CASSEASSGNTIYF. The DNA for the CDR3 is TGTGCCAGCAGTGAAGCGAGCTCTGGAAACACCATATATTTT.

V gene TRBV6-5 combines with J gene TRBJ1-2; weak D call: TRBD1 (6 bases). Germline V CDR1 and CDR2: MNHEY, SVGAGI. The V and J ends lost 1 base and 0 bases respectively, with 9 bases between them. This CDR3 is 15 amino acids long. CDR3 DNA: TGTGCCAGCAGTTACTTAGGGGGAGCTAACTATGGCTACACCTTC. Its protein is CASSYLGGANYGYTF.

The rearrangement joins TRBV7-9 to TRBJ1-1; perhaps TRBD1 as D (6 bases). Germline CDR1 and CDR2: SEHNR and FQNEAQ (reference sequence). Trimming removed 5 bases from V and 6 bases from J, with 10 bases in between. CDR3 size: 12 residues. The CDR3 DNA reads TGTGCCAGCAGCAACAGGGCTCCTGAAGCTTTCTTT. The encoded protein is CASSNRAPEAFF.

This sequence joins TRBV10-3 and TRBJ2-7; D remains ambiguous. CDR1 is ENHRY, CDR2 SYGVKD, per germline. Trimming shortened V by 2 bases and J by 3 bases, and 5 bases separated the two germline ends. The CDR3 is 12 residues long. The CDR3 here is CAISESIYEQYF. CDR3 nucleotides: TGTGCCATCAGTGAGAGCATCTACGAGCAGTACTTC.

This rearrangement joins TRBV27 to TRBJ2-2; 7 nucleotides line up with TRBD2. The CDR3 is 15 amino acids. CDR1 MNHEY and CDR2 SMNVEV come from the germline V gene (reference sequence). Trimming at V came to 6 bases and at J to 4 bases, leaving 8 bases not matched to a gene. CDR3 in amino acids: CASRDGGIRTGELFF. The CDR3 bases are TGTGCCAGCAGAGACGGGGGGATTCGCACCGGGGAGCTGTTTTTT.

V is TRBV4-3 and J is TRBJ2-1; 8 nucleotides match TRBD2. V dropped 3 bases and J dropped 2; count of bases not matched to a gene: 3. The CDR3 runs to 15 residues. Germline CDR1 and CDR2: LGHNA and YSLEER. CDR3 nucleotide sequence: TGCGCCAGCAGCCACTATAGCGGGGCCTACAATGAGCAGTTCTTC. This sequence encodes CASSHYSGAYNEQFF.

V usage is TRBV5-8 and J usage is TRBJ1-1; no definite D call. The V gene lost 7 bases and the J gene lost 1 base, with 5 bases spanning the gap. Germline values: CDR1 SGHTS, CDR2 YDEGEE. There are 11 residues in the CDR3. The CDR3 reads CASAKNTEAFF. CDR3 nucleotides: TGTGCCAGCGCGAAGAACACTGAAGCTTTCTTT.

The genes are TRBV4-3 and TRBJ2-3, with TRBD2 matching 10 bases. The germline V gene encodes CDR1 LGHNA and CDR2 YSLEER. The CDR3 sequence is 20 residues long. The ends lost 0 bases at V and 5 bases at J; junction bases unmatched: 17. CDR3 nucleotide sequence: TGCGCCAGCAGCCAAGAAAGTGTGGGTGGGCTAGCGGGAGATGGAGATACGCAGTATTTT. Residues: CASSQESVGGLAGDGDTQYF.

The rearrangement uses TRBV19 and TRBJ2-3; 7 nucleotides match TRBD1. CDR3 length equals 16 residues. Germline loops: CDR1 LNHDA, CDR2 SQIVND (reference sequence). With 7 bases clipped from V and 2 bases from J, the junction kept 12 bases outside the gene matches. The CDR3 spells CASTQPGQTSTDTQYF. The CDR3 DNA follows: TGTGCCAGTACCCAACCGGGACAGACGTCCACAGATACGCAGTATTTT. Full variable domain (remainder filled in from reference TRBV19 and TRBJ2-3): DGGITQSPKYLFRKEGQNVTLSCEQNLNHDAMYWYRQDPGQGLRLIYYSQIVNDFQKGDIAEGYSVSREKKESFPLTVTSAQKNPTAFYLCASTQPGQTSTDTQYFGPGTRLTVL.

The chain uses TRBV29-1 and TRBJ1-2; TRBD1 is a possible D gene (6 bases). V was clipped by 6 bases and J by 8 bases, with 13 bases between them. CDR1 SQVTM and CDR2 ANQGSEA come from the germline V gene. The CDR3 runs 11 residues. In nucleotides, the CDR3 is TGCAGCGTCACAGGGAGAGAGGGCTACACCTTC. It is translated as CSVTGREGYTF. The full variable domain, with the rest looked up from reference TRBV29-1 and TRBJ1-2, is SAVISQKPSRDICQRGTSLTIQCQVDSQVTMMFWYRQQPGQSLTLIATANQGSEATYESGFVIDKFPISRPNLTFSTLTVSNMSPEDSSIYLCSVTGREGYTFGSGTRLTVV.

J is TRBJ1-3 and V is TRBV9; D not resolved. Trimming pared 0 bases from V and 0 bases from J, leaving 10 bases between. This CDR3 is built from 16 residues. Looked up from germline, CDR1 is SGDLS and CDR2 is YYNGEE. CDR3: CASSVAAGGSGNTIYF. CDR3 in DNA: TGTGCCAGCAGCGTAGCTGCCGGCGGCTCTGGAAACACCATATATTTT.

V usage is TRBV28 and J usage is TRBJ1-1; D unresolved. CDR1 is MDHEN and CDR2 is SYDVKM in the germline V gene. The CDR3 has 14 residues. Trimming removed 2 bases from V and 5 bases from J, with 12 bases in between. The CDR3 spells CASSLSPGVTEAFF. In nucleotides, the CDR3 is TGTGCCAGCAGTTTAAGTCCGGGTGTTACTGAAGCTTTCTTT.

This clone was seen a single time. The rearrangement joins TRBV2 to TRBJ1-1; TRBD1 agrees at 8 bases. The CDR3 totals 19 residues. The germline V gene has CDR1 SNHLY and CDR2 FYNNEI. The V and J ends lost 4 bases and 0 bases, in that order; junction bases with no gene match: 16. DNA for the CDR3: TGTGCCAGCAGTGGCGCAGGGGGCTTGTCTTATGGGATGAACACTGAAGCTTTCTTT. This gives the protein CASSGAGGLSYGMNTEAFF.

The V call is TRBV6-5, the J call TRBJ1-1; the D gene is possibly TRBD1 (6 bases). Germline CDR1 is MNHEY and CDR2 is SVGAGI. V was clipped by 4 bases and J by 2 bases, with 14 bases between them. The CDR3 length is 15 residues. CDR3 sequence: CASSFQGRANTEAFF. The CDR3 DNA is TGTGCCAGCAGTTTTCAGGGGCGGGCTAACACTGAAGCTTTCTTT.

The chain recombines TRBV30 with TRBJ2-1; 8 bases line up with TRBD2. The CDR3 extends over 15 amino acids. Trimming at V came to 3 bases and at J to 8 bases, leaving 12 bases not matched to a gene. Germline V gives CDR1 GTSNPN, CDR2 SVGIG (reference sequence). CDR3 bases: TGTGCCTGGAGGAGGGGACTAGTCGCAGACTATGAGCAGTTCTTC. As protein: CAWRRGLVADYEQFF.

The CDR3 is CASSSDGWSYEQYF. The CDR3 DNA sequence: TGTGCCAGCAGCTCTGACGGGTGGTCCTACGAGCAGTACTTC. The chain has TRBV5-6 and TRBJ2-7, with D unresolved. V shed 3 bases and J shed 1 base, with 11 bases lying between them. The V gene's germline CDR1 is SGHDT and CDR2 YYEEEE. The CDR3 has 14 residues.

The chain employs TRBV29-1 and TRBJ2-7; D is undetermined. Germline V gene lookup returns CDR1 SQVTM and CDR2 ANQGSEA. Trimming removed 7 bases at V and 0 bases at J, with 7 bases between. The CDR3 is made up of 11 amino acids. CDR3 in DNA: TGCAGCGCCTCGGGCTCCTACGAGCAGTACTTC. This gives the protein CSASGSYEQYF.

The chain carries TRBV25-1 and TRBJ2-1; tentative D call: TRBD2 (6 bases). CDR3 length: 14 residues. V lost 7 bases to trimming and J lost 7 bases, with 17 bases between them. Germline assignment: CDR1 MGHDK and CDR2 SYGVNS. CDR3 DNA: TGTGCCAGCATGGCGGCTAGCGTGTCAAATGAGCAGTTCTTC. It codes for CASMAASVSNEQFF.

The sample holds a few counts of this clone. The chain carries TRBV7-9 and TRBJ2-1, with D uncertain. The V gene lost 5 bases and the J gene lost 4 bases, with 12 bases spanning the gap. The germline gives CDR1 SEHNR, CDR2 FQNEAQ (reference sequence). This CDR3 contains 14 residues. The CDR3, as DNA: TGTGCCAGCAGCCCTCCTATCACGTACAATGAGCAGTTCTTC. It yields the protein CASSPPITYNEQFF.